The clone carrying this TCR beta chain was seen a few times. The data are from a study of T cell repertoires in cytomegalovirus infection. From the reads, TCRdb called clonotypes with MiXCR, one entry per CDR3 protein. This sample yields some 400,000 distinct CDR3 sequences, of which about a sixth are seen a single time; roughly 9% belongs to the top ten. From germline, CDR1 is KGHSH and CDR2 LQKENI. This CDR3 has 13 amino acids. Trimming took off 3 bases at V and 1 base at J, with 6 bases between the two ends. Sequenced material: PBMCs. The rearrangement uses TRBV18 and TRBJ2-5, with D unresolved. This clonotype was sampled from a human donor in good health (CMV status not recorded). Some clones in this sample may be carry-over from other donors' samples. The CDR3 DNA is TGTGCCAGCTCACCCGGCTTCCAAGAGACCCAGTACTTC. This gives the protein CASSPGFQETQYF.